Following are 9 T cell receptor beta chains from one sample sequenced in a study of T cells in Graves' hyperthyroidism and ophthalmopathy. RNA transcripts provided the source from which TCR beta CDR3 regions were amplified. The HTBI primer set served for first-round RT-PCR of the TCR CDR3. Each CDR3 protein is one row after TCRdb ran MiXCR on the multiplex PCR reads. The repertoire includes roughly 800,000 distinct CDR3 sequences, 38% of them detected once, and 8.9% sits in the top ten. The sequenced material came from blood. Receptors originate from a young man with Graves' hyperthyroidism.

The chain uses TRBV4-1 and TRBJ1-5, with D unresolved. From germline, CDR1 is MGHRA and CDR2 YSYEKL. With 1 base removed from V and 6 bases from J, the gap between germline ends came to 13 bases. The CDR3 extends over 15 amino acids. This CDR3 reads CASSQVAVGGQPQHF. The CDR3 DNA follows: TGCGCCAGCAGCCAAGTCGCGGTAGGAGGTCAGCCCCAGCATTTT.

In regard to this clonotype: Just one base apart from a much larger clone, this may be a read error. The genes are TRBV7-9 and TRBJ1-1; possible D gene TRBD1, 5 bases. Trimming left V 5 bases short and J 11 bases short, with 15 bases between. The length of the CDR3 is 12 residues. Germline V lookup: CDR1 SEHNR, CDR2 FQNEAQ (reference sequence). The CDR3 loop is CASSDSGGDAFF. DNA of the CDR3: TGTGCCAGCAGCGATAGCGGGGGGGACGCTTTCTTT.

J is TRBJ1-2 and V is TRBV12-3 or TRBV12-4; 7 bases fit TRBD1. Unmatched junction bases numbered 6, after V lost 5 bases and J lost 0 bases. This CDR3 contains 15 residues. CDR3 sequence (DNA): TGTGCCAGCAGTAGACAGGGAGCAGCTAACTATGGCTACACCTTC. Encoded protein: CASSRQGAANYGYTF.

On this clonotype: Its ends do not fully match the called genes, so a read error is possible. The V and J genes are TRBV10-3 and TRBJ1-3, with unresolved D. CDR3 length: 15 residues. The germline V gene encodes CDR1 ENHRY and CDR2 SYGVKD. CDR3 region: CASSIAPHSGNTIYF. The DNA of the CDR3 is TGTGCCAGCAGTATAGCCCCTCACTCTGGAAACACCATATATTTT.

The genes are TRBV15 and TRBJ1-5; D unresolved. The V gene lost 1 base and the J gene lost 7 bases, with 8 bases spanning the gap. The CDR3 length is 13 residues. Germline V gene sequence: CDR1 LNHNV, CDR2 YYDKDF (reference sequence). The CDR3 nucleotides read TGTGCCACCAGCAGAGGATTTAGGCAGCCCCAGCATTTT. Translation: CATSRGFRQPQHF. The full variable domain, in which reference TRBV15 and TRBJ1-5 provide the parts outside the CDR3, is DAMVIQNPRYQVTQFGKPVTLSCSQTLNHNVMYWYQQKSSQAPKLLFHYYDKDFNNEADTPDNFQSRRPNTSFCFLDIRSPGLGDTAMYLCATSRGFRQPQHFGDGTRLSIL.

The genes are TRBV20-1 and TRBJ2-7; a weak D match, TRBD2 (6 bases). The V gene's germline CDR1 is DFQATT and CDR2 SNEGSKA (reference sequence). The V and J ends lost 0 bases and 2 bases respectively, with 17 bases between them. CDR3 size: 16 residues. In DNA, the CDR3 is TGCAGTGCTAGAGACCAGGAGGGGCGCTTACCCTACGAGCAGTACTTC. Its protein product is CSARDQEGRLPYEQYF.

This sequence joins TRBV9 and TRBJ2-5; 13 bases fit TRBD2. The CDR3 is 16 amino acids. V lost 2 bases and J lost 4; bases outside the gene matches: 5. The germline V gene encodes CDR1 SGDLS and CDR2 YYNGEE. This CDR3 reads CASSVEGLAGSETQYF. The DNA for the CDR3 is TGTGCCAGCAGCGTCGAGGGACTAGCGGGGTCAGAGACCCAGTACTTC.

The chain uses TRBV29-1 and TRBJ2-7; 14 positions agree with TRBD2. V was clipped by 8 bases and J by 6 bases; unmatched bases: 3. Germline V gene lookup returns CDR1 SQVTM and CDR2 ANQGSEA. The CDR3 runs 12 residues. The CDR3 bases are TGCAGCCAGGGACTAGCGGGAGTCGAGCAGTACTTC. This sequence encodes CSQGLAGVEQYF.

This chain joins TRBV2 and TRBJ1-1, with 9 positions matching TRBD1. V was pared by 5 bases and J by 1 base, with 8 bases of the junction left unmatched. The CDR3 totals 16 residues. Germline V gene lookup returns CDR1 SNHLY and CDR2 FYNNEI. Here the CDR3 DNA reads TGTGCCAGCAGTTACTCCCCGGGACAGGGGAACACTGAAGCTTTCTTT. This gives the protein CASSYSPGQGNTEAFF. The whole variable domain, remainder taken from reference TRBV2 and TRBJ1-1, is EPEVTQTPSHQVTQMGQEVILRCVPISNHLYFYWYRQILGQKVEFLVSFYNNEISEKSEIFDDQFSVERPDGSNFTLKIRSTKLEDSAMYFCASSYSPGQGNTEAFFGQGTRLTVV.